This entry lists 6 T cell receptor beta chains sequenced from one sample in a study of shared clonotypes between healthy human individuals. Sequencing used immunoSEQ multiplex PCR; TCRdb keeps in-frame clones, though not all of them. This table holds about a million clones, approximately 80% found once. The sample comprised memory CD4+ T cells sorted from blood. The sample's subset: CD45RA-negative fraction. These receptors came from a man between 18 and 35 years old in good health.

This clone has only one observation. The CDR3 loop is CAISESQADTQYF. CDR3 in DNA: TGTGCCATCAGTGAGTCACAAGCAGATACGCAGTATTTT. This chain uses TRBV10-3 with TRBJ2-3; no reliable D call. Trimming pared 0 bases from V and 4 bases from J, leaving 5 bases between. Germline CDR1 is ENHRY and CDR2 is SYGVKD. The CDR3 is 13 residues long.

The chain is built from TRBV7-2 and TRBJ1-2, with a possible D match to TRBD1 (6 bases). This CDR3 is built from 15 residues. The germline CDR1 and CDR2 sequences are SGHTA and FQGNSA. The ends were cut back, 6 bases at V and 0 bases at J, with 14 bases in the middle. In DNA, the CDR3 is TGTGCCAGCAGGCGAGACAGGACCGCTAACTATGGCTACACCTTC. Translated, it gives CASRRDRTANYGYTF. The whole variable domain, remainder taken from reference TRBV7-2 and TRBJ1-2, is GAGVSQSPSNKVTEKGKDVELRCDPISGHTALYWYRQSLGQGLEFLIYFQGNSAPDKSGLPSDRFSAERTGGSVSTLTIQRTQQEDSAVYLCASRRDRTANYGYTFGSGTRLTVV.

The chain employs TRBV6-5 and TRBJ1-2; D may be TRBD1 (6 bases). The CDR3 has 12 residues. Germline V gives CDR1 MNHEY, CDR2 SVGAGI. Trimming pared 7 bases from V and 7 bases from J, leaving 13 bases between. CDR3 protein: CASNNRVSGYTF. The CDR3 DNA sequence: TGTGCCAGCAACAACAGGGTCTCTGGCTACACCTTC.

This clone was counted at least ten times. The rearrangement uses TRBV6-5 and TRBJ1-2; no clear D. V was clipped by 8 bases and J by 8 bases, with 12 bases between them. Germline-derived CDR1 and CDR2 are MNHEY and SVGAGI. The CDR3 extends over 11 amino acids. DNA for the CDR3: TGTGCCAGCCGCGCTACGGTGGGCTACACCTTC. It codes for CASRATVGYTF.

The genes are TRBV5-3 and TRBJ1-5; maybe TRBD1 (5 bases). TRBV5-3 is an open reading frame, and its role is uncertain. V lost 4 bases and J lost 0, with 8 bases in between. The CDR3 covers 14 residues. For the CDR3, the DNA is TGTGCCAGAAGCGGCAGGGATAGCAATCAGCCCCAGCATTTT. This codes for CARSGRDSNQPQHF.

The CDR3 region has the DNA TGTGCCAGCAGCCAGGGGGCTACAGGACCCTACGAGCAGTACTTC. As protein: CASSQGATGPYEQYF. The J gene is TRBJ2-7, the V gene TRBV6-6; 8 nucleotides align to TRBD1. The CDR3 runs 15 residues. The germline V gene has CDR1 MNHNY and CDR2 SVGAGI (reference sequence). J lost 2 bases, V lost 6 bases, and 9 bases had no gene match.